This T cell receptor beta chain was documented in a study of blood T cell repertoires in COVID-19. Study overall: Whether acute or convalescent, the COVID-19 samples came from the United States, Italy and Spain. T cells, B-cell-depleted T cells, or PBMCs provided the cDNA or gDNA that served as material.

The germline V gene has CDR1 MDHEN and CDR2 SYDVKM. The CDR3 spans 16 residues. J gave up 0 bases and V 4 bases, and 7 bases lay outside the gene matches. In the source study's methods: Counts of nucleated cells, estimated from reference gene primer amplification, were obtained. Generated by immunoSEQ multiplex PCR, the TCRdb table keeps only in-frame clones and is missing some. D and trimming were read from the DNA, whereas the V and J calls and clone size are those reported in that table. This table holds around 100,000 clones, 85% to 90% found once. The sample comprised peripheral blood. This chain connects TRBV28 to TRBJ2-7, with TRBD2 identical over 9 bases. This TCR came from an elderly woman with acute or convalescent COVID-19. The CDR3 region has the DNA TGTGCCAGCAGTTCAGCGGGAGGCGGGGGCTCCTACGAGCAGTACTTC. Protein sequence: CASSSAGGGGSYEQYF.